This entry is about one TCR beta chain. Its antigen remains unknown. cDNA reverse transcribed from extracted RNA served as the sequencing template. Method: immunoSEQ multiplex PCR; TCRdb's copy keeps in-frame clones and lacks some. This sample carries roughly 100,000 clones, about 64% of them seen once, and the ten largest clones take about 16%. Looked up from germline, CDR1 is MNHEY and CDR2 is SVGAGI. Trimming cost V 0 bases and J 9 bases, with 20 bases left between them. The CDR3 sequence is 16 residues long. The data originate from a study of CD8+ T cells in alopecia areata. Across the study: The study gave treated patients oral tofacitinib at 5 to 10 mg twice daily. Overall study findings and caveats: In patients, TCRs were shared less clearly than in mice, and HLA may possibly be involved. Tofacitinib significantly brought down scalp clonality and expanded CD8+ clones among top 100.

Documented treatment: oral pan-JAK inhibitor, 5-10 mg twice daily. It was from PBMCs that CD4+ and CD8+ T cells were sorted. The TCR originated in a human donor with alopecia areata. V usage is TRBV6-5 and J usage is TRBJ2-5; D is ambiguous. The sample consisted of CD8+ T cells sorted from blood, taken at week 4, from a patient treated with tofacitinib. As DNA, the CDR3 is TGTGCCAGCAGTTACTCATTAGATCCCCGGGTGAATGCCCAGTACTTC. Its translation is CASSYSLDPRVNAQYF.